The source of this TCR beta chain is a study of T cell responses to AZD1222 COVID-19 vaccine. Findings and limits, study-wide: Without day 14 samples, only post-peak T cell repertoires were studied. Mostly white British, mostly female donors; authors suggested clonal diversity may be underestimated. Vaccination with two AZD1222 doses was followed by a rise in Spike-specific TCR breadth and depth. Baseline serostatus was positive in only six AZD1222 recipients.

A note on this clone: Its cognate antigen is unknown.

Per germline, CDR1 SGHTA and CDR2 FQGNSA. This CDR3 contains 17 residues. J lost 0 bases, V lost 4 bases, and 11 bases had no gene match. Sequenced by immunoSEQ multiplex PCR; TCRdb stores in-frame clones only, minus some. Of about 150,000 clones detected, nearly 95% appear once; the ten largest clones hold approximately 2.3%. This receptor was taken from an adult in good health. This chain links TRBV7-2 with TRBJ1-1, with 7 bases identical to TRBD1. The material sequenced was peripheral blood, taken on day 0 of AZD1222 vaccination. This CDR3 reads CASSSGQAIFMNTEAFF. The CDR3 DNA reads TGTGCCAGCAGCTCTGGACAGGCAATCTTTATGAACACTGAAGCTTTCTTT.